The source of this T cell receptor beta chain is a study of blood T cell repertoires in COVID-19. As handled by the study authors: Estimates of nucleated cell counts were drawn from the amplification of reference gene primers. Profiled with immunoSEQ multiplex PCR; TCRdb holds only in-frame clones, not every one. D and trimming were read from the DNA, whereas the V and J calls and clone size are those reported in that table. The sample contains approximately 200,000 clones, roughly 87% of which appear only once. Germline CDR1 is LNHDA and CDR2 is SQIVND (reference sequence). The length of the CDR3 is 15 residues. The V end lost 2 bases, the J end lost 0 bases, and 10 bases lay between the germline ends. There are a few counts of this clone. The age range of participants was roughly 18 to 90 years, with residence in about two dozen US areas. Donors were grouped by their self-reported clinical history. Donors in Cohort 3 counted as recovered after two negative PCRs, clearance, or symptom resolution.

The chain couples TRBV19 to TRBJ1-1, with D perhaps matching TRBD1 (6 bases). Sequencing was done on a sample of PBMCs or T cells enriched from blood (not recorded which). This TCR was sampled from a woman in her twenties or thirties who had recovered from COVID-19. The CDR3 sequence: CASSITDSLNTEAFF. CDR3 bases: TGTGCCAGTAGTATAACGGACAGCCTGAACACTGAAGCTTTCTTT. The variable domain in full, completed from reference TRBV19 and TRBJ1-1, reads DGGITQSPKYLFRKEGQNVTLSCEQNLNHDAMYWYRQDPGQGLRLIYYSQIVNDFQKGDIAEGYSVSREKKESFPLTVTSAQKNPTAFYLCASSITDSLNTEAFFGQGTRLTVV.